This T cell receptor beta chain was found in a study of cytomegalovirus exposure and HLA in healthy donors. Sequenced by immunoSEQ multiplex PCR; TCRdb stores in-frame clones only, minus some. The sample includes 120,000 or so clones, roughly 95% of them seen just once. For this clone: The antigen remains unidentified.

Regarding the study as a whole: Subsequent analysis found a tendency for first-cohort TCR clusters to co-occur within the roughly 130 validation repertoires. Most TCR sequences showed up rarely, but some public TCRs showed up in many donors.

Donors were drawn from the approximately 120-subject validation cohort, separate from the roughly 670-subject first cohort. The ends lost 5 bases at V and 9 bases at J; junction bases unmatched: 4. Germline V lookup: CDR1 SGHTA, CDR2 FQGNSA. This CDR3 is built from 13 residues. The receptor comes from a man aged 18 to 29 in good health and CMV-seronegative. The chain employs TRBV7-2 and TRBJ1-2; 12 bases map to TRBD1. Sequencing input: PBMCs. The CDR3 nucleotides read TGTGCCAGCAGCGGGACAGGGGGCGTCAGCTACACCTTC. This gives the protein CASSGTGGVSYTF.